This T cell receptor beta chain stems from a study of OX40 agonist ivuxolimab in advanced cancers. Produced via immunoSEQ multiplex PCR; TCRdb's table is partial and in-frame only. The table includes over 35,000 clones, 82% detected once. The germline gives CDR1 MDHEN, CDR2 SYDVKM. Unmatched junction bases numbered 2, after V lost 4 bases and J lost 0 bases. The CDR3 contains 15 residues. The source was CD4+ or CD8+ T cells sorted from blood, collected in a trial of the OX40 agonist ivuxolimab. The rearrangement links TRBV28 to TRBJ2-7, with 11 nucleotides matching TRBD1. This sequence originates from an adult with an advanced solid tumor such as melanoma, head and neck, liver or kidney cancer. CDR3 nucleotide sequence: TGTGCCAGCAGTTCCGGGACAGGGGGCTCCTACGAGCAGTACTTC. This translates into CASSSGTGGSYEQYF.